This T cell receptor beta chain was recovered during a study of blood T cell repertoires in COVID-19. Turning to the study itself: Samples came from the United States, Italy and Spain, spanning acute and convalescent COVID-19. The cDNA or gDNA used as material had been derived from T cells, B-cell-depleted T cells, or PBMCs.

V lost 5 bases and J lost 4; bases outside the gene matches: 7. CDR3 length: 16 amino acids. CDR1 is PRHDT, CDR2 FYEKMQ, per germline (reference sequence). The cohort comprised adults aged about 18 to 100 years residing in approximately 25 US areas. Which cohort a participant joined came from the clinical history participants gave. Sequencing was performed with immunoSEQ multiplex PCR; in TCRdb, only in-frame clones are kept and a portion is missing. In the table there are around 240,000 clones, approximately 85% of which are singletons. Sequencing was performed on PBMCs or T cells enriched from blood (not recorded which). The clonotype comes from a woman aged 45-59 years who had recovered from COVID-19. The J gene is TRBJ2-1, the V gene TRBV13; 11 bases agree with TRBD1. The DNA for the CDR3 is TGTGCCAGCAGCGCCTCCGGGACAGGGGGATACAATGAGCAGTTCTTC. It codes for CASSASGTGGYNEQFF.